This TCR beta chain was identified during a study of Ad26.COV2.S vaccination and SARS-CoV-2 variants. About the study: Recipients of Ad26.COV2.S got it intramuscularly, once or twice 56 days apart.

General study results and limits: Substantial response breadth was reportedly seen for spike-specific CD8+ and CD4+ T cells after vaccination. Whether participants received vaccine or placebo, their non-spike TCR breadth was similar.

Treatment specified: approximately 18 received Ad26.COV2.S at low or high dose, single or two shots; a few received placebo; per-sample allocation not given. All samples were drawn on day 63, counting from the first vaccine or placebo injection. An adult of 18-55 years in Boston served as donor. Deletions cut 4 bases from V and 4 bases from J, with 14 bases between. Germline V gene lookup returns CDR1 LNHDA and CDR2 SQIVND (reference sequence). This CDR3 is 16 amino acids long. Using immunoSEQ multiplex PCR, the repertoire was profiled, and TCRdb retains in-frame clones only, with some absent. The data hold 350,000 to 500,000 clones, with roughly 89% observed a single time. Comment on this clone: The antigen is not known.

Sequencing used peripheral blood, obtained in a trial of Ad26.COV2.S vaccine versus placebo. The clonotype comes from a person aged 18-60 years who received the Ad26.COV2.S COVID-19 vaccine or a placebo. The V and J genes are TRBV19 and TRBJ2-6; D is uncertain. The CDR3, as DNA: TGTGCCAGTAGTACCCCCGCCATTCCAGGGGCCAACGTCCTGACTTTC. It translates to CASSTPAIPGANVLTF.